Following are 27 T cell receptor beta chains from one sample sequenced in a study of cytotoxic CD8 clonotypes in ibrutinib-treated CLL. The repertoire was sequenced with immunoSEQ multiplex PCR; TCRdb's copy has only in-frame clones and lacks some. The repertoire holds approximately 67,000 clones, 80% seen once, with less than 9% in the top ten. The sample consisted of PBMCs, taken at disease progression, from a patient treated with ibrutinib. The receptors here all came from a human donor with chronic lymphocytic leukemia.

Sample share makes this clone medium-sized. V is TRBV29-1 and J is TRBJ1-1; tentative D call: TRBD1 (5 bases). The length of the CDR3 is 13 residues. From germline, CDR1 is SQVTM and CDR2 ANQGSEA. With 4 bases removed from V and 1 base from J, the gap between germline ends came to 10 bases. CDR3 region: CSVVPRGNTEAFF. As DNA, the CDR3 is TGCAGCGTTGTCCCAAGGGGGAACACTGAAGCTTTCTTT.

The CDR3 here is CASSWVGDTDTQYF. CDR3 coding DNA: TGCGCCAGCAGCTGGGTGGGGGATACAGATACGCAGTATTTT. The chain employs TRBV5-1 and TRBJ2-3, with D possibly being TRBD1 or TRBD2 (5 bases each). The V end was cut by 3 bases, the J end by 3 bases, with 11 bases between. The CDR3 runs to 14 residues. Germline V gene data show CDR1 as SGHRS and CDR2 as YFSETQ.

The rearrangement uses TRBV11-3 and TRBJ2-1; D tentatively reads TRBD1 or TRBD2 (5 bases each). The V end lost 4 bases, the J end lost 4 bases, and 17 bases lay between the germline ends. The CDR3 sequence is 16 residues long. Germline CDR1 and CDR2: SGHNT and YENEEA. Here the CDR3 reads CASSSGWGSPYNEQFF. The CDR3 nucleotides read TGTGCCAGCAGCTCAGGGTGGGGGAGTCCTTACAATGAGCAGTTCTTC.

The chain links TRBV12-5 to TRBJ2-7, with 8 bases matching TRBD1. This CDR3 comprises 16 residues. V was clipped by 0 bases and J by 5 bases; unmatched bases: 9. The germline CDR1 and CDR2 sequences are LGHNT and FRNRAP. This CDR3 reads CASGLVLAGGRDEQYF. The CDR3 bases are TGTGCTAGTGGTTTGGTACTAGCAGGGGGCAGGGACGAGCAGTACTTC.

This clone turned up a few times. V is TRBV4-1 and J is TRBJ1-5; D remains unclear. Germline CDR1 reads MGHRA; CDR2 reads YSYEKL. Trimming left V 4 bases short and J 5 bases short, with 12 bases between. The CDR3 runs to 14 residues. The CDR3 region is CASSPAQTDQPQHF. The CDR3 bases are TGCGCCAGCAGCCCGGCTCAGACCGATCAGCCCCAGCATTTT.

V is TRBV5-5 and J is TRBJ2-3, with TRBD2 identical over 9 bases. This CDR3 contains 15 residues. The V gene end was trimmed by 4 bases and the J gene end by 2 bases; junction bases not matched to a gene: 5. Per germline, CDR1 SGHKS and CDR2 YYEKEE (reference sequence). CDR3 sequence: CASSMTSGNTDTQYF. The CDR3 DNA sequence: TGTGCCAGCAGCATGACTAGCGGTAACACAGATACGCAGTATTTT.

V and J are TRBV6-1 and TRBJ1-4; D might be TRBD1 (5 bases). Germline V gene lookup returns CDR1 MNHNS and CDR2 SASEGT. The CDR3 extends over 15 amino acids. Trimming shortened V by 3 bases and J by 3 bases, and 11 bases separated the two germline ends. The CDR3 nucleotides are TGTGCCAGCAGTGACGTCGGGGGAGCTAATGAAAAACTGTTTTTT. This sequence encodes CASSDVGGANEKLFF.

The chain uses TRBV5-1 and TRBJ2-7; 7 nucleotides align to TRBD1. J lost 7 bases, V lost 1 base, and 8 bases had no gene match. Germline values: CDR1 SGHRS, CDR2 YFSETQ. The CDR3 spans 14 residues. CDR3 in DNA: TGCGCCAGCAGCTTGTTTCTAGGGGGCAGGGAGCAGTACTTC. Its protein product is CASSLFLGGREQYF.

V gene TRBV5-1 combines with J gene TRBJ1-2; D is perhaps TRBD1 (6 bases). There are 14 residues in the CDR3. In germline, CDR1 is SGHRS, CDR2 YFSETQ. Trimming stripped 1 base from V and 3 bases from J, with 10 bases between. The DNA of the CDR3 is TGCGCCAGCAGCTTGATCCACAGGGACTATGGCTACACCTTC. Amino acid sequence: CASSLIHRDYGYTF.

This chain uses TRBV28 with TRBJ1-2; TRBD1 matches 7 bases. After removal of 3 bases from V and 8 bases from J, the junction contained 12 bases not matched to a gene. Germline V CDR1 and CDR2: MDHEN, SYDVKM. The CDR3 is 15 residues long. The CDR3 spells CASSFLSNRGYGYTF. In DNA, the CDR3 is TGTGCCAGCAGTTTCCTCTCGAACAGGGGTTACGGCTACACCTTC.

The chain joins TRBV2 to TRBJ2-5; 9 bases line up with TRBD1. The length of the CDR3 is 16 residues. V gave up 6 bases and J gave up 3 bases; unmatched junction bases: 11. Germline V gene sequence: CDR1 SNHLY, CDR2 FYNNEI. The CDR3 DNA is TGTGCCAGCAGCAAACTGGGACAGGGTTGGGAAGAGACCCAGTACTTC. It is translated as CASSKLGQGWEETQYF.

The chain is built from TRBV4-1 and TRBJ2-2; no firm D call. CDR3 length equals 15 residues. Trimming removed 0 bases at V and 4 bases at J, with 9 bases between. Germline loops: CDR1 MGHRA, CDR2 YSYEKL. The CDR3 protein is CASSQDHSFTGELFF. For the CDR3, the DNA is TGCGCCAGCAGCCAAGATCATAGTTTCACCGGGGAGCTGTTTTTT.

This clone occurred a few times. The chain has TRBV5-1 and TRBJ1-6, with a weak D call TRBD1 (6 bases). With 1 base removed from V and 6 bases from J, the gap between germline ends came to 20 bases. This CDR3 comprises 18 residues. Germline CDR1 is SGHRS and CDR2 is YFSETQ. CDR3 residues: CASSLPRRSARGNSPLHF. Written as DNA, the CDR3 is TGCGCCAGCAGCTTGCCCCGACGATCCGCCAGGGGTAATTCACCCCTCCACTTT.

The chain recombines TRBV27 with TRBJ2-2; TRBD2 matches 7 bases. CDR3 length: 16 residues. J gave up 5 bases and V 3 bases, and 9 bases lay outside the gene matches. CDR1 is MNHEY, CDR2 SMNVEV, per germline (reference sequence). For the CDR3, the DNA is TGTGCCAGCAGTTTTTCGCGCGGGAGATTAACCGGGGAGCTGTTTTTT. Protein: CASSFSRGRLTGELFF.

The rearrangement joins TRBV7-2 to TRBJ2-5; tentatively, D is TRBD1 (5 bases). The CDR3 spans 15 residues. V lost 2 bases and J lost 4, with 14 bases in between. From germline, CDR1 is SGHTA and CDR2 FQGNSA. CDR3 residues: CASSLFQGGRETQYF. In DNA form, the CDR3 reads TGTGCCAGCAGCTTATTTCAGGGCGGACGAGAGACCCAGTACTTC. Variable domain in full (rest from reference TRBV7-2 and TRBJ2-5): GAGVSQSPSNKVTEKGKDVELRCDPISGHTALYWYRQSLGQGLEFLIYFQGNSAPDKSGLPSDRFSAERTGGSVSTLTIQRTQQEDSAVYLCASSLFQGGRETQYFGPGTRLLVL.

In its sample, this clone was seen a few times. The genes are TRBV10-2 and TRBJ2-7, with D unclear. This CDR3 region has 12 residues. Per germline, CDR1 WSHSY and CDR2 SAAADI. V lost 8 bases, J lost 2 bases, and 10 bases lay in between. This CDR3 reads CASEMPPYEQYF. The CDR3 bases are TGCGCCAGCGAGATGCCCCCCTACGAGCAGTACTTC.

CDR3 DNA sequence: TGTGCCAGCAGTTTTACCGGGACAGTCTACAATGAGCAGTTCTTC. It yields the protein CASSFTGTVYNEQFF. The V and J genes are TRBV2 and TRBJ2-1, with 7 nucleotides matching TRBD1. The CDR3 sequence is 15 residues long. Looked up from germline, CDR1 is SNHLY and CDR2 is FYNNEI. After removal of 5 bases from V and 3 bases from J, the junction contained 7 bases not matched to a gene.

The V and J genes are TRBV28 and TRBJ2-2; D is ambiguous. The CDR3 is 14 amino acids. The V gene lost 7 bases and the J gene lost 5 bases, with 14 bases spanning the gap. The germline V gene encodes CDR1 MDHEN and CDR2 SYDVKM. The CDR3 is CASTPLGKTGELFF. The CDR3 DNA reads TGTGCCAGCACCCCACTGGGGAAAACCGGGGAGCTGTTTTTT.

The rearrangement links TRBV29-1 to TRBJ1-2; 9 positions match TRBD1. This CDR3 region has 16 residues. The ends lost 7 bases at V and 0 bases at J; junction bases unmatched: 12. CDR1 is SQVTM, CDR2 ANQGSEA, per germline. The chain's CDR3 is CSALPRQGGANYGYTF. The CDR3 DNA sequence: TGCAGCGCCCTACCCCGACAGGGGGGGGCTAACTATGGCTACACCTTC.

The V and J genes are TRBV6-5 and TRBJ2-7, with D uncertain. Trimming removed 4 bases from V and 1 base from J, with 11 bases in between. The length of the CDR3 is 14 residues. Germline V gives CDR1 MNHEY, CDR2 SVGAGI. In DNA form, the CDR3 reads TGTGCCAGCAGTTCCCTCCGAAAATCCTACGAGCAGTACTTC. It is translated as CASSSLRKSYEQYF.

V and J are TRBV13 and TRBJ2-5, with 10 bases fitting TRBD2. The CDR3 extends over 16 amino acids. The germline V gene encodes CDR1 PRHDT and CDR2 FYEKMQ (reference sequence). V trimming: 4 bases; J trimming: 5 bases; junction bases outside the gene matches: 10. CDR3 sequence: CASSSGLAGAGETQYF. Written as DNA, the CDR3 is TGTGCCAGCAGCTCGGGGCTAGCGGGAGCGGGCGAGACCCAGTACTTC.

The table lists this clone with a few counts. This chain joins TRBV27 and TRBJ1-6; the D gene is possibly TRBD1 (6 bases). The V gene's germline CDR1 is MNHEY and CDR2 SMNVEV (reference sequence). The CDR3 has 13 amino acids. Trimming removed 6 bases from V and 13 bases from J, with 16 bases in between. The CDR3 DNA follows: TGTGCCAGCAGCAAGACAGGATCCTTCCCCCTCCACTTT. Translating it yields CASSKTGSFPLHF.

This clone was detected only a few times. The rearrangement joins TRBV7-3 to TRBJ1-5; no definite D call. The CDR3 is 13 residues long. Per the germline V gene, CDR1 is SGHTA and CDR2 is FQGTGA. The V end was cut by 1 base, the J end by 9 bases, with 10 bases between. The CDR3 nucleotides read TGTGCCAGCAGCTTAAGACGGGCGGGGCCCCAGCATTTT. It yields the protein CASSLRRAGPQHF.

This rearrangement joins TRBV9 to TRBJ1-3; unclear D gene. This CDR3 has 15 amino acids. Germline-derived CDR1 and CDR2 are SGDLS and YYNGEE. V lost 0 bases and J 4 bases, leaving 11 bases between the germline ends. The CDR3 nucleotides read TGTGCCAGCAGCGTAGAGAGGGAATCCGGAAACACCATATATTTT. It translates to CASSVERESGNTIYF.

The genes are TRBV25-1 and TRBJ2-3; possible D gene TRBD2, 6 bases. The CDR3 loop spans 17 amino acids. The germline V and J ends were trimmed by 8 bases and 4 bases, with 25 bases remaining between them. Germline V lookup: CDR1 MGHDK, CDR2 SYGVNS. DNA for the CDR3: TGTGCCAGCGGATTGGGGTACGGGGGTGGAGCGGCAGATACGCAGTATTTT. It translates to CASGLGYGGGAADTQYF.

This clone was counted only a few times. The genes are TRBV29-1 and TRBJ2-5; no reliable D call. The CDR3 is 11 residues long. V gave up 1 base and J gave up 4 bases, with 4 bases separating them. Germline V gene data show CDR1 as SQVTM and CDR2 as ANQGSEA. The CDR3, as DNA: TGCAGCGTTGAAGTGAGAGAGACCCAGTACTTC. Amino acids: CSVEVRETQYF.

This clone was observed once. This chain uses TRBV2 with TRBJ2-2; 10 bases line up with TRBD1. The V and J ends lost 8 bases and 6 bases, in that order; junction bases with no gene match: 6. The CDR3 extends over 14 amino acids. The germline gives CDR1 SNHLY, CDR2 FYNNEI. The CDR3 DNA is TGTGCCAGCCATGACAGGGGGCAGGCCGGGGAGCTGTTTTTT. Protein: CASHDRGQAGELFF.